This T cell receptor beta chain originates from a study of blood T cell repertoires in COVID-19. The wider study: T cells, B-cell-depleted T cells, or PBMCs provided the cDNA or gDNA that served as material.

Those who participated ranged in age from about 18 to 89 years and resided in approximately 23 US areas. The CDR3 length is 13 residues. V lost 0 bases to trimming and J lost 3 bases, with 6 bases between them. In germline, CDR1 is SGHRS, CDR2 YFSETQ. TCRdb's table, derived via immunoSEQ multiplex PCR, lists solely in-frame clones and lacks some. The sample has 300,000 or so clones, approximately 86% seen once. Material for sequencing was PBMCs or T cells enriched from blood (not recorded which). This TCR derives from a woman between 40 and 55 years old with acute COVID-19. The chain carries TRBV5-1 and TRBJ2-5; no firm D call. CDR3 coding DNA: TGCGCCAGCAGCTTGGGAGTCAAAGAGACCCAGTACTTC. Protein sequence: CASSLGVKETQYF. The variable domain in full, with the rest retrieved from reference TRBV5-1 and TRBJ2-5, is KAGVTQTPRYLIKTRGQQVTLSCSPISGHRSVSWYQQTPGQGLQFLFEYFSETQRNKGNFPGRFSGRQFSNSRSEMNVSTLELGDSALYLCASSLGVKETQYFGPGTRLLVL.